This T cell receptor (beta chain) came from a study of T cell repertoires in cytomegalovirus infection. Overall study: CMV infection together with matching HLA type was indicated by public TCR beta signatures. Study outcomes and limitations: CMV-specific TCR beta clonotypes restricted by HLA-C were the ones dominating the ex vivo response.

This clonotype was detected a few times. The antigen is unknown. TCRdb called the reads again in MiXCR, with one record for every CDR3 protein. The repertoire includes more than 350,000 distinct CDR3 sequences, approximately 32% of them detected once, and approximately 13% sits in the top ten. The clonotype originates from a human donor in good health (CMV status not recorded). Some clones in this sample may be carry-over from other donors' samples. The material sequenced was PBMCs.

The DNA of the CDR3 is TGTGCCAGTAGTAAGGCGGCCGAGGGTCATGGCTACACCTTC. Translation: CASSKAAEGHGYTF. The chain carries TRBV19 and TRBJ1-2; no firm D call. Deletions cut 4 bases from V and 6 bases from J, with 15 bases between. The CDR3 length is 14 residues. In germline, CDR1 is LNHDA, CDR2 SQIVND (reference sequence).